Listed below are T cell receptor beta chains from one sample, sequenced in a study of technical replicates of blood from a few donors. Using immunoSEQ multiplex PCR, the repertoire was profiled, and TCRdb retains in-frame clones only, with some absent. The repertoire holds 50,000 to 65,000 clones, with 92% as singletons. The source material was PBMCs. The receptors originated from a human donor in good health. Some clones in this sample may be carry-over from other donors' samples. Each CDR3 is given with its conserved first and last residue. A D gene is named only where the DNA matches it firmly. Size tells how often a clone was seen (once, few, many) or the class of an expanded clone, and some rows leave it out.

D | size | J | length | V | CDR3 | DNA
TRBD1 | . | TRBJ1-3 | 16 | TRBV5-1 | CASSVSPDRNGNTIYF | TGCGCCAGCAGCGTGTCTCCGGACAGGAATGGAAACACCATATATTTT
TRBD2 | once | TRBJ2-7 | 18 | TRBV7-8 | CASSLQAPGTSGSYEQYF | TGTGCCAGCAGCCTCCAAGCCCCCGGGACTAGCGGCTCTTACGAGCAGTACTTC
TRBD1 | . | TRBJ1-2 | 15 | TRBV4-1 | CASSPGTGNFYGYTF | TGCGCCAGCAGCCCCGGGACAGGCAATTTCTATGGCTACACCTTC
. | . | TRBJ1-4 | 13 | TRBV4-3 | CASSQYAGEKLFF | TGCGCCAGCAGCCAATACGCAGGTGAAAAACTGTTTTTT
. | . | TRBJ1-1 | 18 | TRBV11-2 | CASSLDLVGGAMNTEAFF | TGTGCCAGCAGCTTAGACCTGGTGGGGGGGGCTATGAACACTGAAGCTTTCTTT
. | . | TRBJ1-5 | 13 | TRBV6-1 | CASMSGGREPQHF | TGTGCCAGCATGTCTGGGGGCAGGGAGCCCCAGCATTTT
. | . | TRBJ2-7 | 16 | TRBV13 | CASSLAVGTLSYEQYF | TGTGCCAGCAGCTTAGCGGTCGGGACACTCTCCTACGAGCAGTACTTC
. | . | TRBJ2-7 | 16 | TRBV7-9 | CASSLARSAAGYEQYF | TGTGCCAGCAGCTTAGCGAGGAGCGCAGCCGGCTACGAGCAGTACTTC
TRBD1 | . | TRBJ1-2 | 14 | TRBV29-1 | CSVAWTGVNYGYTF | TGCAGCGTTGCGTGGACAGGGGTTAACTATGGCTACACCTTC
. | . | TRBJ2-2 | 12 | TRBV30 | CAWLAGPGELFF | TGTGCCTGGCTCGCGGGCCCCGGGGAGCTGTTTTTT
. | . | TRBJ2-7 | 11 | TRBV2 | CASTPTYEQYF | TGTGCCAGCACCCCTACCTACGAGCAGTACTTC
TRBD1 | . | TRBJ1-2 | 14 | TRBV12-5 | CASGSPGQTYGYTF | TGTGCTAGTGGTTCTCCGGGACAGACCTATGGCTACACCTTC
. | . | TRBJ2-7 | 15 | TRBV9 | CASSVAPEVSYEQYF | TGTGCCAGCAGCGTAGCTCCAGAAGTCTCCTACGAGCAGTACTTC
TRBD1 | . | TRBJ2-1 | 18 | TRBV7-2 | CASSSPIGRQGLRDEQFF | TGTGCCAGCAGCTCCCCCATTGGGAGACAGGGGTTGAGAGATGAGCAGTTCTTC
. | . | TRBJ2-5 | 16 | TRBV5-4 | CASSRTGLMVSKTQYF | TGTGCCAGCAGCCGGACGGGACTCATGGTATCGAAGACCCAGTACTTC
TRBD1 | . | TRBJ2-5 | 13 | TRBV6-5 | CASSQGGAGTQYF | TGTGCCAGCAGCCAAGGGGGCGCCGGGACCCAGTACTTC
. | . | TRBJ2-7 | 14 | TRBV6-1 | CASRTPGRGYEQYF | TGTGCCAGCAGGACCCCGGGGAGAGGCTACGAGCAGTACTTC
. | . | TRBJ1-2 | 19 | TRBV7-5 | CVRSLAHIRTGSPNYGYTF | TGTGTCAGAAGCTTAGCCCATATTAGGACAGGCTCCCCTAACTATGGCTACACCTTC
TRBD1 | . | TRBJ2-3 | 16 | TRBV5-1 | CASSFSRGMSTDTQYF | TGCGCCAGCAGCTTCAGCAGGGGGATGAGCACAGATACGCAGTATTTT
TRBD1 | . | TRBJ2-5 | 15 | TRBV2 | CASSPRQGMIETQYF | TGTGCCAGCAGCCCCCGACAGGGGATGATCGAGACCCAGTACTTC
. | . | TRBJ1-3 | 14 | TRBV2 | CASSESLPGNTIYF | TGTGCCAGCAGTGAATCCCTTCCCGGAAACACCATATATTTT
. | . | TRBJ1-1 | 13 | TRBV5-4 | CASTQDRGTEAFF | TGTGCCAGCACCCAGGACCGGGGGACTGAAGCTTTCTTT
TRBD1 | . | TRBJ1-5 | 14 | TRBV4-2 | CASSSGTGFQPQHF | TGTGCCAGCAGCTCCGGGACAGGGTTTCAGCCCCAGCATTTT
. | . | TRBJ2-3 | 15 | TRBV7-2 | CASSPDSLGTDTQYF | TGTGCCAGCAGCCCGGACAGTTTGGGGACAGATACGCAGTATTTT
. | . | TRBJ1-5 | 16 | TRBV19 | CASSIDVRYSNQPQHF | TGTGCCAGTAGTATAGATGTCCGTTATAGCAATCAGCCCCAGCATTTT
TRBD1 | . | TRBJ1-5 | 18 | TRBV6-1 | CASSEPTQGAISNQPQHF | TGTGCCAGCAGTGAACCCACACAGGGGGCCATTAGCAATCAGCCCCAGCATTTT
. | . | TRBJ1-2 | 12 | TRBV19 | CASFGEGGGYTF | TGTGCCAGTTTTGGGGAGGGGGGCGGCTACACCTTC
. | . | TRBJ1-1 | 14 | TRBV18 | CASSPQAGDTEAFF | TGTGCCAGCTCACCACAGGCAGGGGACACTGAAGCTTTCTTT
. | . | TRBJ1-1 | 15 | TRBV30 | CAWSPGTLMNTEAFF | TGTGCCTGGAGCCCTGGGACACTTATGAACACTGAAGCTTTCTTT
TRBD2 | . | TRBJ2-5 | 18 | TRBV5-6 | CASSPADGGGPWLETQYF | TGTGCCAGCAGCCCAGCGGATGGCGGGGGGCCGTGGCTGGAGACCCAGTACTTC
. | . | TRBJ2-2 | 13 | TRBV7-2 | CASSNYLDGELFF | TGTGCCAGCAGCAACTATCTGGACGGGGAGCTGTTTTTT
TRBD2 | . | TRBJ2-3 | 17 | TRBV7-9 | CASSLALAGKGTDTQYF | TGTGCCAGCAGCTTAGCTCTAGCGGGGAAGGGCACAGATACGCAGTATTTT
. | . | TRBJ1-4 | 11 | TRBV6-6 | CATAFLGGLFF | TGTGCCACAGCCTTCCTCGGGGGACTGTTTTTT
TRBD1 | . | TRBJ1-2 | 15 | TRBV7-6 | CASSPNRGSGYGYTF | TGTGCCAGCAGCCCAAACAGGGGGTCGGGCTATGGCTACACCTTC
. | . | TRBJ2-7 | 14 | TRBV12-2 | CASRPQGGHHEQYF | TGTGCAAGTCGCCCGCAAGGGGGTCACCACGAGCAGTACTTC
. | . | TRBJ2-4 | 13 | TRBV6-5 | CASREDREGIQYF | TGTGCCAGCAGAGAGGACAGGGAGGGCATTCAGTACTTC
TRBD1 | . | TRBJ2-1 | 13 | TRBV7-9 | CASSEGGGTEQFF | TGTGCCAGCAGCGAAGGGGGCGGAACTGAGCAGTTCTTC
. | once | TRBJ2-1 | 11 | TRBV6-5 | CASKKRNEQFF | TGTGCCAGCAAGAAGCGCAATGAGCAGTTCTTC
. | . | TRBJ1-2 | 16 | TRBV6-5 | CASSYSTGRTWYGYTF | TGTGCCAGCAGTTACTCGACAGGCCGCACTTGGTATGGCTACACCTTC
TRBD1 | . | TRBJ2-7 | 13 | TRBV7-9 | CASSTGDRYEQYF | TGTGCCAGCAGCACAGGGGATCGGTACGAGCAGTACTTC
. | . | TRBJ2-3 | 15 | TRBV7-3 | CASSLMTASTDTQYF | TGTGCCAGCAGCCTCATGACAGCTAGCACAGATACGCAGTATTTT
TRBD1 | . | TRBJ1-2 | 15 | TRBV7-2 | CASSFGQGASYGYTF | TGTGCCAGCAGCTTCGGACAGGGGGCTAGCTATGGCTACACCTTC
TRBD2 | . | TRBJ2-5 | 15 | TRBV2 | CASSWSGRAGETQYF | TGTGCCAGCAGTTGGAGCGGGAGGGCGGGGGAGACCCAGTACTTC
. | once | TRBJ1-5 | 13 | TRBV7-2 | CASSFWRDQPQHF | TGTGCCAGCAGCTTTTGGAGGGACCAGCCCCAGCATTTT
TRBD1 | few | TRBJ1-6 | 15 | TRBV4-1 | CASSQDTGVGSPLHF | TGCGCCAGCAGCCAAGACACAGGGGTGGGTTCACCCCTCCACTTT
TRBD2 | . | TRBJ2-7 | 15 | TRBV4-2 | CASSQDTSGTYEQYF | TGTGCCAGCAGCCAAGATACTAGCGGAACCTACGAGCAGTACTTC
TRBD1 | . | TRBJ2-3 | 13 | TRBV7-9 | CASRSGGEDTQYF | TGTGCCAGCAGGTCAGGGGGAGAAGATACGCAGTATTTT
TRBD2 | medium-sized | TRBJ2-7 | 14 | TRBV4-2 | CASSVLAGIYEQYF | TGTGCCAGCAGCGTCCTAGCGGGTATTTACGAGCAGTACTTC
TRBD1 | . | TRBJ2-7 | 16 | TRBV5-1 | CASSYTSGTGALEQYF | TGCGCCAGCAGTTACACTTCCGGGACAGGGGCCCTGGAGCAGTACTTC